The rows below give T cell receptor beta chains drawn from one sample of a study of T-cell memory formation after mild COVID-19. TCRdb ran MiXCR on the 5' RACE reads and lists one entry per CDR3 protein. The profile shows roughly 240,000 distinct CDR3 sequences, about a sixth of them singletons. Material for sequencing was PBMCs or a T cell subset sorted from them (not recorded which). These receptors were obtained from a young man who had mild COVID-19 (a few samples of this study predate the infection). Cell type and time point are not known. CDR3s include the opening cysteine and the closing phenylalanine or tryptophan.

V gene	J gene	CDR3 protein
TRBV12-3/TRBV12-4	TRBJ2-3	CASGAGQAYTDTQYF
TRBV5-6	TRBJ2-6	CASSLALGESYGANVLTF
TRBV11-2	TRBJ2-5	CASSTRTGVKETQYF
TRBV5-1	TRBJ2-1	CASGPRDRDLRNEQFF
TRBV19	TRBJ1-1	CASSVDRAPTEAFF
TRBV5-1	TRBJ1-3	CASSLKGLSGNTIYF
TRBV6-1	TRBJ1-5	CASSHRGGSNQPQHF
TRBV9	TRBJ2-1	CASSPMGLAGAEQFF
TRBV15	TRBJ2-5	CATSRGKWTSGQETQYF
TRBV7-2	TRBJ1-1	CASSPQGAAEAFF
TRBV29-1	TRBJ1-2	CSGGTGNYGYTF
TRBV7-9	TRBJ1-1	CASSSPVTEAFF
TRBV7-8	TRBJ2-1	CASSSGGRQFF
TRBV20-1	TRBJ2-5	CSARGGPEQLTQYF
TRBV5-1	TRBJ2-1	CASSTGQGFNEQFF
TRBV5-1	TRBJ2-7	CASSSGTGVYEQYF
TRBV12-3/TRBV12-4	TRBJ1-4	CASSPSRDEGGNEKLFF
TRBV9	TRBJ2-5	CASSVGFQETQYF
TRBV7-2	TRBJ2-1	CASSLVRYRTGAANEQFF
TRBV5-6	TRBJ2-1	CASSFDGQGVIYNEQFF
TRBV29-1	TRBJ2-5	CSVAKGTSQETQYF
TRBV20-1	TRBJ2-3	CSARVRVSTDTQYF
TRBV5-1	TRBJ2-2	CASRLRWGENTGELFF